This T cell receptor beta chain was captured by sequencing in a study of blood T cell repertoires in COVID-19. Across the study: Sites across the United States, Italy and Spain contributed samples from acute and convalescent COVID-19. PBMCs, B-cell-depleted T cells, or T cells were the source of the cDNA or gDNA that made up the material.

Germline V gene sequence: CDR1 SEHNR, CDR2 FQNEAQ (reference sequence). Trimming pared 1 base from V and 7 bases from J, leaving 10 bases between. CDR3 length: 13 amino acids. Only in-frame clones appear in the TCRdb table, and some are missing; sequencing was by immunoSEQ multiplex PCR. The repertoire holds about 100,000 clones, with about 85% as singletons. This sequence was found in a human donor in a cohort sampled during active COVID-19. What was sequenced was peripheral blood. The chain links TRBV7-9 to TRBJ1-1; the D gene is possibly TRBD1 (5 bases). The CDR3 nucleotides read TGTGCCAGCAGCTTAGAAGGCAGGGATGAAGCTTTCTTT. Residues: CASSLEGRDEAFF. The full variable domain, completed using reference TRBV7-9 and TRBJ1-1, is DTGVSQNPRHKITKRGQNVTFRCDPISEHNRLYWYRQTLGQGPEFLTYFQNEAQLEKSRLLSDRFSAERPKGSFSTLEIQRTEQGDSAMYLCASSLEGRDEAFFGQGTRLTVV.